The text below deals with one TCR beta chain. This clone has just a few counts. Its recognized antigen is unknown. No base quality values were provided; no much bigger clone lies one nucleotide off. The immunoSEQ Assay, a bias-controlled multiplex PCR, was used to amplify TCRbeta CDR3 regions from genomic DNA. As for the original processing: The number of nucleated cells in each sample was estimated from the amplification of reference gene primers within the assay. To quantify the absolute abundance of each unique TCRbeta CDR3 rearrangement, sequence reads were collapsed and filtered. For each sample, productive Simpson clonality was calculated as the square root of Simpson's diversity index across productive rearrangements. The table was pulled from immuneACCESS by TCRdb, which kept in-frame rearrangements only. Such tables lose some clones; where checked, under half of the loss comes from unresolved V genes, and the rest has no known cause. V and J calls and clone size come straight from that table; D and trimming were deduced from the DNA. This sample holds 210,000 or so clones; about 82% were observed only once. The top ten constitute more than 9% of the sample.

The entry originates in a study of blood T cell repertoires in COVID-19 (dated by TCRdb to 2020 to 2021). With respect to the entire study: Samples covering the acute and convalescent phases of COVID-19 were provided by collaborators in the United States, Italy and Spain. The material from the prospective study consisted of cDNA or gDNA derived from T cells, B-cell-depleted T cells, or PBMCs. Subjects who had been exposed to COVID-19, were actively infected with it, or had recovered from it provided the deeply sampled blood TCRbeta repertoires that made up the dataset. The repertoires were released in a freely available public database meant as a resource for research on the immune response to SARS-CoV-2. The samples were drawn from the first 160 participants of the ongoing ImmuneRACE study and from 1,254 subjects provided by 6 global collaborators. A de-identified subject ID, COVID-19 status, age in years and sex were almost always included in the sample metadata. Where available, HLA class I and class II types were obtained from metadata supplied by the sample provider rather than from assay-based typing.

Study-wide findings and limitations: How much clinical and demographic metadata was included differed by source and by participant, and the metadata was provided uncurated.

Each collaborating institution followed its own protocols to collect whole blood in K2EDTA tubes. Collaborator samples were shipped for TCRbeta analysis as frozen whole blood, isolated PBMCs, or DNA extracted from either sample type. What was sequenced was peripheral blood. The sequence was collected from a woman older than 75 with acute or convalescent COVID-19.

The CDR3 sequence is CASSPQTGSNQPQHF. The DNA sequence is TGTGCCAGCAGCCCCCAGACAGGATCGAATCAGCCCCAGCATTTT. The sequence is built from TRBV7-2 and TRBJ1-5; a weak D assignment points to TRBD1 (6 bases agree). From a lookup of the germline V gene, CDR1 and CDR2 are SGHTA and FQGNSA. Spanning cysteine to phenylalanine, the CDR3 consists of 15 amino acids. Of the read, only the CDR3 DNA is kept; its 45 bases are in frame from base 1. V lost 5 bases and J lost 4 bases; the stretch between them is 15 bases long. Full variable domain (CDR3 extended with the reference TRBV7-2 and TRBJ1-5 proteins): GAGVSQSPSNKVTEKGKDVELRCDPISGHTALYWYRQSLGQGLEFLIYFQGNSAPDKSGLPSDRFSAERTGGSVSTLTIQRTQQEDSAVYLCASSPQTGSNQPQHFGDGTRLSIL.